This TCR beta chain came from a study of beta chain features in type 1 diabetes listed by TCRdb under 2018. Notes on the research overall: Patients and healthy donors did not differ in mean age, gender distribution, total cell number or subset yield. A total of 90 million to 130 million sorted cells were examined across all samples, and a strong correlation was observed between cell number per subset and RNA yield. The study compared TCRB repertoires of sorted circulating CD4+ T cell subsets between recently diagnosed type 1 diabetes patients and matched healthy donors. Regulatory and stem cell-like memory subsets were isolated from only 8 patients and about eight healthy donors, whereas naive and central memory subsets came from all 30 or so donors. General study outcomes and caveats: Shorter templates might have been favored by PCR, but patient and control samples were amplified and corrected together, so both groups would have been affected equally by any skew. Naive, central memory and regulatory TCRB repertoires appeared to be more alike among patients than among healthy donors. HLA sub-analyses involved small numbers of individuals, so any influence of HLA type on TCRB rearrangement remained unresolved. Patients with type 1 diabetes made fewer insertions and deleted more nucleotides at VDJ recombination sites, implying thymic rearrangement abnormalities. A moderate but significant shortening of TCRB CDR3 length was observed in type 1 diabetes patients in all four CD4+ subsets. Because cDNA was sequenced instead of genomic DNA, activated cells with high expression could be over-represented, although the groups did not differ in activation or CD3 levels.

To note about this clone: The clone's antigen remains unknown. The record has no base qualities; no much larger clone is one base away.

The entire isolated RNA was reverse transcribed using the High Capacity cDNA Reverse Transcription Kit, and thus expressed TCRB transcripts were sequenced. Deep immunoSEQ sequencing was performed on naive, central memory and regulatory T cell samples, with an average of around 3.4 million total reads per sample. Sorted cells were lysed in RLT buffer, and RNA was extracted using DNase-treated RNeasy Micro or Mini kits according to cell number. Each cell subset was processed separately to prevent cross-contamination, with patient and healthy donor samples processed together. Using the immunoSEQ multiplex PCR, TCRB sequences were amplified from cDNA into 87-bp fragments spanning the CDR3 region. Sequencing of the amplicons was done on the Illumina HiSeq platform. The published analysis was carried out like this. PCR bias was computationally corrected using synthetic template baselines, reads within Hamming distance 2 were collapsed, and singletons that could not be merged were discarded. Reads were aligned against IMGT to assign V, D and J genes, CDR3 length and insertions or deletions at six rearrangement sites. Within each subset, clonotype counts were normalized to the number of sorted cells before true diversity and Gini coefficients were calculated with the tcR R package. The overlap coefficient, calculated on TCRB nucleotide sequences, was used to measure repertoire sharing. As a proxy for the pre-selection repertoire, out-of-frame TCRB sequences from naive cells were analyzed. The source is immuneACCESS, and TCRdb retained only in-frame sequences with V and J called. Part of the clones is not carried over; for the studies checked, unresolved V genes explain less than half of this, and the remainder is unexplained. V, J and clone size are taken as reported in that table, and D and trimming were inferred from the DNA itself. The sample profile shows 900,000 or so clones; 17% of them were found once. Together, the top ten hold about 0.02% of the sample.

As encoded in the germline V gene, CDR1 is SGHDT while CDR2 is YYEEEE. The CDR3, from cysteine to phenylalanine, totals 14 residues. Only CDR3 DNA remains: 42 bases, in frame from the first base. V is cut by 3 bases and J by 9 bases, and the space between the germline ends is 17 bases. Each donor gave one peripheral blood draw, averaging approximately 120 mL, which was collected into heparinised tubes. A BD FACSAria II was used to sort naive, central memory, regulatory and stem cell-like memory CD4+ T cells with a panel that included CD45RO, CCR7, CD25, CD127, CD95 and CD27. Every sorted population had a purity above 95%. PBMCs were isolated immediately by Lymphoprep density gradient centrifugation and stained directly without culture. To minimize batch effects, samples were stained and sorted in pairs, one healthy donor with one patient per experiment.

The rearrangement joined TRBV5-6 to TRBJ2-3, with the D segment identity uncertain. The material sequenced was naive CD4+ T cells from blood. In light of the paper, this sample's cell subset or site label describes: true naive CD4+ T cells. This clonotype originated in a woman between 18 and 29 years old in good health. CDR3 protein: CASSSPASGETQYF. The bases read TGTGCCAGCAGCTCCCCCGCTAGTGGCGAAACGCAGTATTTT.